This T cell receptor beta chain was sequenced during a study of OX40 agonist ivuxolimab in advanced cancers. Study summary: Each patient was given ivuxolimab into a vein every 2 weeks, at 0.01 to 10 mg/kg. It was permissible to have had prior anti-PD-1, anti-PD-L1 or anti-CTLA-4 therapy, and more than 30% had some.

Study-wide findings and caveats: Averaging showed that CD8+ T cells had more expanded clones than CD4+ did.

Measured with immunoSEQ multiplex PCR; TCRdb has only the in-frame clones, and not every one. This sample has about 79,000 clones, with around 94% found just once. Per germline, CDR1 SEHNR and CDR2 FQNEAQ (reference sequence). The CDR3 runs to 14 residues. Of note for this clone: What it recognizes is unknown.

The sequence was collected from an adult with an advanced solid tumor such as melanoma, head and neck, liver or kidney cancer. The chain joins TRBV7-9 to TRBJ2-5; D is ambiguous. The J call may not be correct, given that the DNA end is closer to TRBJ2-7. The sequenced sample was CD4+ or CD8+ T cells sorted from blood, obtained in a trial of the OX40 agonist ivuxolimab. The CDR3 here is CASSDPGAAYEQYF. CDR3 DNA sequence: TGTGCCAGCAGCGACCCGGGCGCAGCCTACGAGCAGTACTTC.